Shown below are 18 T cell receptor beta chains from a single sample sequenced in a study of CD8+ T cells in alopecia areata. As the sequencing template, cDNA was produced by extracting RNA and reverse transcribing it. The protocol was immunoSEQ multiplex PCR, while the TCRdb copy is restricted to in-frame clones and leaves out a portion. Counted here are about 200,000 clones, around 62% occurring once; the ten biggest clones make up over 0.4%. This material consisted of CD4+ T cells sorted from blood, taken at week 0. The receptors here all came from a human donor with alopecia areata.

Worth noting for this clone: The same CDR3 arises from other DNA sequences in this sample as well. This rearrangement joins TRBV29-1 to TRBJ2-5, with 9 bases fitting TRBD1. This CDR3 is 12 amino acids long. Germline-derived CDR1 and CDR2 are SQVTM and ANQGSEA. Germline trimming cut 6 bases from V and 1 base from J; bases unmatched to any gene: 0. This CDR3 is CSVGQGQETQYF. The CDR3 coding sequence is TGCAGCGTGGGACAGGGCCAAGAGACCCAGTACTTC. The full variable domain, rest sourced from reference TRBV29-1 and TRBJ2-5, is SAVISQKPSRDICQRGTSLTIQCQVDSQVTMMFWYRQQPGQSLTLIATANQGSEATYESGFVIDKFPISRPNLTFSTLTVSNMSPEDSSIYLCSVGQGQETQYFGPGTRLLVL.

V and J are TRBV30 and TRBJ2-7; 15 nucleotides align to TRBD2. Germline CDR1 GTSNPN, CDR2 SVGIG (reference sequence). Losses at the gene ends were 4 bases for V and 6 bases for J; bases not matched to a gene: 10. The CDR3 is 16 residues long. CDR3 DNA sequence: TGTGCCTGGAACCTCGGGACTAGCGGGAGGCCCTCCGAGCAGTACTTC. The encoded protein is CAWNLGTSGRPSEQYF.

The chain is built from TRBV7-9 and TRBJ2-3; TRBD2 might be the D (5 bases). CDR3 length: 17 residues. Between the trimmed V and J ends, which lost 3 bases and 4 bases, there was a span of 20 bases. Per germline, CDR1 SEHNR and CDR2 FQNEAQ (reference sequence). CDR3 nucleotides: TGTGCCAGCAGCTTGGGGATCTCCCTATACGGGGCAGATACGCAGTATTTT. Its translation is CASSLGISLYGADTQYF.

This clone was picked up a small number of times. This sequence joins TRBV30 and TRBJ1-2; a weak D match, TRBD1 (5 bases). Trimming removed 2 bases at V and 6 bases at J, with 16 bases between. Germline CDR1 and CDR2: GTSNPN and SVGIG (reference sequence). The CDR3 length is 14 residues. The CDR3 bases are TGTGCCTGGAGTCCCTGGGACCTAGGACATGGCTACACCTTC. Amino acids: CAWSPWDLGHGYTF. Looking up the rest from reference TRBV30 and TRBJ1-2 gives the full variable domain: SQTIHQWPATLVQPVGSPLSLECTVEGTSNPNLYWYRQAAGRGLQLLFYSVGIGQISSEVPQNLSASRPQDRQFILSSKKLLLSDSGFYLCAWSPWDLGHGYTFGSGTRLTVV.

The V call is TRBV7-2, the J call TRBJ2-5; D not resolved. Trimming left V 4 bases short and J 11 bases short, with 11 bases between. Germline lookup yields CDR1 SGHTA and CDR2 FQGNSA. CDR3 size: 11 residues. The CDR3 is CASSSNEGQYF. DNA for the CDR3: TGTGCCAGCAGCTCGAACGAAGGGCAGTACTTC. Based on the CDR3 plus reference TRBV7-2 and TRBJ2-5, the full variable domain is GAGVSQSPSNKVTEKGKDVELRCDPISGHTALYWYRQSLGQGLEFLIYFQGNSAPDKSGLPSDRFSAERTGGSVSTLTIQRTQQEDSAVYLCASSSNEGQYFGPGTRLLVL.

The chain recombines TRBV30 with TRBJ1-3; D ambiguous. V was clipped by 2 bases and J by 2 bases, with 10 bases between them. In germline, CDR1 is GTSNPN, CDR2 SVGIG (reference sequence). The CDR3 spans 14 residues. CDR3: CAWSSGLTGNTIYF. CDR3 sequence (DNA): TGTGCCTGGAGTTCGGGTTTGACTGGAAACACCATATATTTT.

This sequence joins TRBV30 and TRBJ2-3; D gene unclear. Trimming stripped 2 bases from V and 0 bases from J, with 9 bases between. The CDR3 has 14 amino acids. Germline V gene data show CDR1 as GTSNPN and CDR2 as SVGIG (reference sequence). The CDR3 sequence is CAWSPGGSTDTQYF. The CDR3 region has the DNA TGTGCCTGGAGTCCTGGCGGAAGCACAGATACGCAGTATTTT.

This clone is a singleton in its sample. The V and J genes are TRBV11-2 and TRBJ1-2, with 9 positions matching TRBD1. Germline CDR1 reads SGHAT; CDR2 reads FQNNGV. This CDR3 contains 19 residues. V dropped 5 bases and J dropped 8; count of bases not matched to a gene: 24. The CDR3 is CASSPKFLKRGGTGKGYTF. The CDR3 DNA reads as TGTGCCAGCAGCCCCAAGTTCCTCAAGAGGGGCGGGACAGGGAAGGGCTACACCTTC.

The chain recombines TRBV30 with TRBJ2-7; D is possibly TRBD2 (6 bases). Germline loops: CDR1 GTSNPN, CDR2 SVGIG (reference sequence). This CDR3 comprises 14 residues. Trimming took off 3 bases at V and 6 bases at J, with 18 bases between the two ends. The CDR3 protein is CAWRPRRGRSEQYF. CDR3 sequence (DNA): TGTGCCTGGAGACCGCGTCGGGGGAGGTCCGAGCAGTACTTC.

CDR3 in DNA: TGTGCCAGCTCGGAAGGGGCAGGGGGAGACACCGGGGAGCTGTTTTTT. Protein: CASSEGAGGDTGELFF. The chain carries TRBV9 and TRBJ2-2; TRBD1 matches 7 bases. CDR3 length: 16 residues. In germline, CDR1 is SGDLS, CDR2 YYNGEE. V trimming: 7 bases; J trimming: 3 bases; junction bases outside the gene matches: 12.

This clone was detected once. The gene calls are TRBV30 and TRBJ1-2; D gene ambiguous. V was pared by 4 bases and J by 3 bases, with 9 bases between. This CDR3 contains 12 residues. The V gene's germline CDR1 is GTSNPN and CDR2 SVGIG (reference sequence). The CDR3 loop is CAWNRGYYGYTF. The DNA for the CDR3 is TGTGCCTGGAACCGAGGCTACTATGGCTACACCTTC.

CDR3: CASRAPGQFSYEQYF. The CDR3 coding sequence is TGTGCCAGCAGAGCGCCGGGACAGTTCTCCTACGAGCAGTACTTC. V and J are TRBV6-5 and TRBJ2-7; 7 bases agree with TRBD1. The CDR3 spans 15 residues. J was trimmed by 0 bases and V by 6 bases; bases with no gene match: 8. The germline V gene has CDR1 MNHEY and CDR2 SVGAGI.

This chain uses TRBV13 with TRBJ1-2; D ambiguous. Germline CDR1 is PRHDT and CDR2 is FYEKMQ (reference sequence). CDR3 size: 11 residues. Trimming removed 8 bases at V and 8 bases at J, with 12 bases between. The CDR3 loop reads CASSRLGGYTF. In DNA, the CDR3 is TGTGCCAGCTCGCGACTGGGAGGCTACACCTTC.

The J gene is TRBJ1-1, the V gene TRBV18, with a weak D call TRBD1 (5 bases). The CDR3 runs to 15 residues. CDR1 is KGHSH, CDR2 LQKENI, per germline. Trimming removed 6 bases at V and 3 bases at J, with 17 bases between. The CDR3 protein is CASSLGTARYTEAFF. The CDR3 DNA follows: TGTGCCAGCTCGCTCGGGACCGCTCGATACACTGAAGCTTTCTTT. Supplemented by reference TRBV18 and TRBJ1-1, the full variable domain reads NAGVMQNPRHLVRRRGQEARLRCSPMKGHSHVYWYRQLPEEGLKFMVYLQKENIIDESGMPKERFSAEFPKEGPSILRIQQVVRGDSAAYFCASSLGTARYTEAFFGQGTRLTVV.

The chain employs TRBV6-5 and TRBJ1-2; D unclear. The CDR3 is 13 residues long. Trimming stripped 10 bases from V and 8 bases from J, with 20 bases between. The germline CDR1 and CDR2 sequences are MNHEY and SVGAGI. CDR3 sequence reads: CATSEGPLSGYTF. In DNA form, the CDR3 reads TGTGCCACCTCCGAGGGCCCACTTTCAGGCTACACCTTC.

The chain couples TRBV9 to TRBJ2-6, with D perhaps matching TRBD2 (5 bases). This CDR3 is 18 amino acids long. Germline V lookup: CDR1 SGDLS, CDR2 YYNGEE. V lost 0 bases and J 0 bases, leaving 13 bases between the germline ends. In DNA, the CDR3 is TGTGCCAGCAGCGTAGGTTGGAGGTCTAACTCTGGGGCCAACGTCCTGACTTTC. Translated, it gives CASSVGWRSNSGANVLTF.

Turning to this clone: Additional DNA sequences in this sample encode the identical CDR3. The chain uses TRBV15 and TRBJ2-1; 10 nucleotides align to TRBD1. CDR1 and CDR2 (germline): LNHNV, YYDKDF (reference sequence). J lost 1 base, V lost 1 base, and 1 base had no gene match. The CDR3 runs to 16 residues. The chain's CDR3 is CATSRGTGGSYNEQFF. Here the CDR3 DNA reads TGTGCCACCAGCAGAGGGACAGGGGGATCCTACAATGAGCAGTTCTTC.

This chain connects TRBV2 to TRBJ2-3, with TRBD1 matching over 9 bases. Germline V lookup: CDR1 SNHLY, CDR2 FYNNEI. V shed 5 bases, J shed 0 bases, and the junction held 3 bases outside the gene matches. This CDR3 is built from 15 residues. The CDR3 loop is CASSKQGASTDTQYF. DNA of the CDR3: TGTGCCAGCAGTAAACAGGGGGCGAGCACAGATACGCAGTATTTT.